This TCR beta chain originates from a study of blood T cell repertoires in COVID-19. Study background: T cells, B-cell-depleted T cells, or PBMCs provided the cDNA or gDNA that served as material.

Data came from immunoSEQ multiplex PCR; TCRdb stores just in-frame clones and leaves some out. This sample has 60,000 to 70,000 clones, with more than 70% found just once. Germline values: CDR1 LNHDA, CDR2 SQIVND (reference sequence). V lost 4 bases and J lost 1; bases outside the gene matches: 4. The CDR3 is 15 residues long. Sample: PBMCs or T cells enriched from blood (not recorded which). The V gene is TRBV19, the J gene TRBJ2-3; 8 nucleotides align to TRBD1. This sequence was found in a woman aged 35 to 49 who had recovered from COVID-19. The CDR3, as DNA: TGTGCCAGTAGTACGGACAGGGAACGCACAGATACGCAGTATTTT. Protein: CASSTDRERTDTQYF.